This is a list of T cell receptor beta chains from one sample in a study of STAT5B mutations in CD4+ large granular lymphocyte leukemia. Here immunoSEQ multiplex PCR was the method, and the copy in TCRdb shows in-frame clones only, minus some. This table has 40,000 to 50,000 clones, 80% to 85% appearing once. The specimen sequenced was CD4+ T cells from blood buffy coats. Source of these receptors: a human donor in good health. Each CDR3 is given with its conserved first and last residue. A D gene is named only where the DNA matches it firmly. Not every row has a clone size; where given, it reads once, few, many or a size class.

D gene	clone size	V gene	J gene	CDR3 protein	CDR3 DNA
.	once	TRBV29-1	TRBJ2-1	CSVEEDSYTYNEQFF	TGCAGCGTTGAAGAGGACTCCTATACCTACAATGAGCAGTTCTTC
.	.	TRBV7-9	TRBJ2-2	CASSLLGSGELFF	TGTGCCAGCAGCTTGTTAGGTTCCGGGGAGCTGTTTTTT
TRBD2	.	TRBV5-1	TRBJ2-7	CASPSPGLAAPYEQYF	TGCGCCAGCCCGAGTCCGGGACTAGCGGCACCCTACGAGCAGTACTTC
.	.	TRBV6-1	TRBJ2-7	CASSEAVPYTRGEQYF	TGTGCCAGCAGTGAAGCGGTACCCTATACCCGTGGCGAGCAGTACTTC
.	.	TRBV5-1	TRBJ2-3	CASSLARGTDTQYF	TGCGCCAGCAGCTTGGCGCGCGGCACAGATACGCAGTATTTT
TRBD2	.	TRBV15	TRBJ2-1	CATSREVTAGGRNEQFF	TGTGCCACCAGCAGAGAAGTGACAGCGGGAGGAAGGAATGAGCAGTTCTTC
.	few	TRBV10-2	TRBJ2-7	CASSVLDEQYF	TGCGCCAGCAGTGTACTGGACGAGCAGTACTTC
TRBD1	.	TRBV2	TRBJ1-1	CASRTQGVRAEAFF	TGTGCCAGCAGGACCCAGGGGGTTCGGGCTGAAGCTTTCTTT
.	.	TRBV11-3	TRBJ2-7	CASSLDTYEQYF	TGTGCCAGCAGCTTAGACACCTACGAGCAGTACTTC
.	.	TRBV5-1	TRBJ1-1	CASSLVRENFVDTEAFF	TGCGCCAGCAGCTTGGTCAGGGAGAACTTTGTAGACACTGAAGCTTTCTTT
.	once	TRBV7-3	TRBJ1-1	CASSLWTVSNTEAFF	TGTGCCAGCAGCTTATGGACAGTTTCGAACACTGAAGCTTTCTTT
TRBD2	.	TRBV27	TRBJ2-1	CASSPRLAGGKNEQFF	TGTGCCAGCAGTCCGCGACTAGCGGGAGGGAAGAATGAGCAGTTCTTC
TRBD2	.	TRBV6-6	TRBJ2-3	CASSYLTSGDTDTQYF	TGTGCCAGCAGTTATTTGACTAGCGGGGACACAGATACGCAGTATTTT
.	.	TRBV5-1	TRBJ1-6	CASSLAGVGSPLHF	TGCGCCAGCAGCTTGGCAGGGGTTGGATCACCCCTCCACTTT
.	.	TRBV4-1	TRBJ2-4	CASSQGSSLAKNIQYF	TGCGCCAGCAGCCAAGGTAGTAGCCTAGCCAAAAACATTCAGTACTTC
TRBD2	.	TRBV11-2	TRBJ2-5	CASSYGAGGVQETQYF	TGTGCCAGCAGTTACGGGGCGGGGGGGGTCCAAGAGACCCAGTACTTC
.	.	TRBV5-4	TRBJ2-5	CASSPSRRGETQYF	TGTGCCAGCAGCCCCTCCCGGCGGGGCGAGACCCAGTACTTC
.	.	TRBV11-2	TRBJ2-7	CASTNSLTAVSYEQYF	TGTGCCAGCACCAACTCCTTGACAGCAGTGTCCTACGAGCAGTACTTC
.	.	TRBV20-1	TRBJ2-5	CSARLAETQYF	TGCAGTGCTCGTCTAGCGGAGACCCAGTACTTC
TRBD1	few	TRBV11-2	TRBJ1-6	CASSLEQGRNSPLHF	TGTGCCAGCAGCTTAGAACAGGGGAGAAATTCACCCCTCCACTTT
TRBD2	.	TRBV11-3	TRBJ2-3	CASSSLYRPRLAGTIDTQYF	TGTGCCAGCAGCTCTCTTTATCGGCCGCGACTAGCGGGAACGATAGATACGCAGTATTTT
TRBD1	.	TRBV18	TRBJ1-5	CASSPNRGETPQHF	TGTGCCAGCTCACCGAACAGGGGAGAAACGCCCCAGCATTTT
.	.	TRBV11-2	TRBJ2-7	CASSAGGGSSPYEQYF	TGTGCCAGCAGCGCGGGTGGGGGTTCTTCGCCCTACGAGCAGTACTTC
.	.	TRBV5-6	TRBJ1-1	CASSLSPGSSEAFF	TGTGCCAGCAGCTTGTCTCCAGGGTCCAGTGAAGCTTTCTTT
.	.	TRBV7-9	TRBJ1-1	CASSFSKGSGEAFF	TGTGCCAGCAGCTTTTCTAAGGGGTCAGGTGAAGCTTTCTTT
.	.	TRBV6-5	TRBJ1-5	CASSYTWTGNQPQHF	TGTGCCAGCAGTTACACGTGGACGGGCAATCAGCCCCAGCATTTT
.	.	TRBV7-6	TRBJ1-3	CASSSAPGNTIYF	TGTGCCAGCAGCTCCGCCCCTGGAAACACCATATATTTT
.	few	TRBV18	TRBJ1-1	CASSRDGRHRAQGSNTEAFF	TGTGCCAGCTCACGGGACGGACGTCACAGGGCTCAGGGATCGAACACTGAAGCTTTCTTT
.	few	TRBV2	TRBJ1-5	CASSEGQYSNQPQHF	TGTGCCAGCAGTGAAGGACAGTATAGCAATCAGCCCCAGCATTTT
.	.	TRBV5-8	TRBJ2-7	CASSLPIEQYF	TGTGCCAGCAGCTTGCCGATCGAGCAGTACTTC
TRBD1	.	TRBV11-2	TRBJ2-7	CASSLAGTAYEQYF	TGTGCCAGCAGCTTGGCTGGGACAGCCTACGAGCAGTACTTC
TRBD1	.	TRBV19	TRBJ1-1	CASSSTGAPFGAFF	TGTGCCAGTAGTAGTACAGGGGCCCCTTTCGGTGCTTTCTTT
.	.	TRBV9	TRBJ1-5	CASSEDGNQPQHF	TGTGCCAGCAGCGAGGACGGGAATCAGCCCCAGCATTTT
TRBD1	few	TRBV5-4	TRBJ1-2	CASSSQGGYGYTF	TGTGCCAGCAGCTCACAGGGGGGCTATGGCTACACCTTC
TRBD1	.	TRBV6-6	TRBJ1-5	CASSSTGTSNQPQHF	TGTGCCAGCAGTTCGACAGGGACGAGCAATCAGCCCCAGCATTTT
.	.	TRBV9	TRBJ2-3	CASSVVGDSTDTQYF	TGTGCCAGCAGCGTAGTTGGGGACTCCACAGATACGCAGTATTTT
.	.	TRBV5-1	TRBJ1-2	CASSWTDDRLYGYTF	TGCGCCAGCAGCTGGACAGACGACAGACTCTATGGCTACACCTTC
.	once	TRBV7-2	TRBJ2-7	CASSLRDRNYEQYF	TGTGCCAGCAGCTTACGCGACAGGAACTACGAGCAGTACTTC
TRBD2	.	TRBV7-3	TRBJ2-7	CASSPSGGSSYEQYF	TGTGCCAGCAGCCCCAGCGGGGGGAGCTCCTACGAGCAGTACTTC
TRBD1	.	TRBV29-1	TRBJ2-3	CSVSDRDRADTQYF	TGCAGCGTTTCGGACAGGGATAGGGCAGATACGCAGTATTTT
TRBD1	.	TRBV11-2	TRBJ1-2	CASSSGTGGYGYTF	TGTGCCAGCAGCTCGGGGACAGGAGGATATGGCTACACCTTC